This is a list of T cell receptor beta chains from one sample in a study of vaccination effects on CD4 cells after COVID-19. Repertoires were generated with immunoSEQ multiplex PCR, while TCRdb's copy carries only in-frame clones and drops some. The sample carries 20,000 to 30,000 clones, roughly three quarters recorded once. Their recognized antigens are unknown. The starting material was CD4+ T cells from PBMCs cultured with HCoV-NL63 spike peptides, obtained before COVID-19 vaccination. These receptors all come from a human donor who received a COVID-19 vaccine. Each CDR3 is given with its conserved first and last residue. D genes are given only for firm matches. Clone sizes are given selectively: once, few, many, or a class where the clone is expanded.

D gene	V gene	clone size	J gene	CDR3 DNA	CDR3 protein
-	TRBV11-2	few	TRBJ2-7	TGTGCCAGCACCCCCCGTATGAAGCAGTACTTC	CASTPRMKQYF
-	TRBV4-1	-	TRBJ2-3	TGCGCCAGCAGCCACATAGGAAGGGAACGGGCAGATACGCAGTATTTT	CASSHIGRERADTQYF
-	TRBV21-1	-	TRBJ1-3	TGTGCCAGCAGCAAAGAGGCGGACAGGGGGCTGGGTGGAAACACCATATATTTT	CASSKEADRGLGGNTIYF
-	TRBV7-6	-	TRBJ1-2	TGTGCCAGCAGCCCACAAGGTGGGGGGAGTAGGGGATATGGCTACACCTTC	CASSPQGGGSRGYGYTF
-	TRBV18	-	TRBJ2-1	TGTGCCAGCTCACCAAGGACCTACAATGAGCAGTTCTTC	CASSPRTYNEQFF
-	TRBV10-3	few	TRBJ1-1	TGTGCCATCACGTCAGCAGCGAACACTGAAGCTTTCTTT	CAITSAANTEAFF
-	TRBV27	-	TRBJ2-1	TGTGCCAGCAGCACTCAGAGGAGCCTCTACAATGAGCAGTTCTTC	CASSTQRSLYNEQFF
-	TRBV9	-	TRBJ2-5	TGTGCCAGCAGCGCCGGGACCATTCAAGAGACCCAGTACTTC	CASSAGTIQETQYF
-	TRBV29-1	-	TRBJ2-2	TGCAGCGTCTCTAACACCGGGGAGCTGTTTTTT	CSVSNTGELFF
-	TRBV18	-	TRBJ2-1	TGTGCCAGCTCACCTAGTTGGACGGGGAATACCCATGAGCAGTTCTTC	CASSPSWTGNTHEQFF